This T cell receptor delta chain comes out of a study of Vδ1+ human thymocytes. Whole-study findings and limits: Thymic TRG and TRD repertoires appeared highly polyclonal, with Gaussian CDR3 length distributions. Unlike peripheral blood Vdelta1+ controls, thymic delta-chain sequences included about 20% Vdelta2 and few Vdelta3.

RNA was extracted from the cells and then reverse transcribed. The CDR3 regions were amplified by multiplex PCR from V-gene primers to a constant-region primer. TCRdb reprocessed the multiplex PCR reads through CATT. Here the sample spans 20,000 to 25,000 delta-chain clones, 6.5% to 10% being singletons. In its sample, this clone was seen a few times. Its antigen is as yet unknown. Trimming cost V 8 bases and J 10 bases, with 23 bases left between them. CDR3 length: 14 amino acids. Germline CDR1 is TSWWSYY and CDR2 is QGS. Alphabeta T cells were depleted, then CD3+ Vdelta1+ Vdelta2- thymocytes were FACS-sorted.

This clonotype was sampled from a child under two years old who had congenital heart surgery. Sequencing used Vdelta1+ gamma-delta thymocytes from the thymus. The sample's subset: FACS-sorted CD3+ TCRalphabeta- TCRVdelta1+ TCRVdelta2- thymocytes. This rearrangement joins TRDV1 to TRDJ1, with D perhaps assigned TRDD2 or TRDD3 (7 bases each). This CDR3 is CALSVPTGVGGLIF. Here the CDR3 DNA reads TGTGCTCTTTCAGTTCCTACTGGGGTAGGAGGACTCATCTTT.